Listed here are 20 T cell receptor beta chains from one sample, sequenced in a study of HIV-infected children after antiretroviral therapy interruption. RNA-based 3' RACE libraries used unique molecular identifiers. From the 3' RACE reads, TCRdb called clonotypes with MiXCR, one entry per CDR3 protein. The table lists approximately 89,000 distinct CDR3 sequences, about 6.3% of them singletons. Treatment noted: PENTA 11 planned treatment interruption arm or continuous ART arm. The sample here was CD45RA+ CD4+ T cells from PBMCs, pooled from several time points, taken from a donor given antiretroviral therapy, either interrupted or continuous. Subset given: naive CD4+ CD45RA+ CD45RO- T cells. The receptors derive from a pool of human donors with HIV.

This clonotype was recorded at least ten times. J is TRBJ1-5 and V is TRBV7-3; D gene ambiguous. The CDR3 length is 13 residues. Germline V gives CDR1 SGHTA, CDR2 FQGTGA. Between the trimmed V and J ends, which lost 5 bases and 5 bases, there was a span of 10 bases. CDR3: CASSLNRDQPQHF. The CDR3, as DNA: TGTGCCAGCAGCCTGAATCGGGATCAGCCCCAGCATTTT.

The CDR3: CASSARGTYTGELFF. The CDR3 coding sequence is TGTGCCAGCAGCGCTCGTGGGACCTACACCGGGGAGCTGTTTTTT. V usage is TRBV9 and J usage is TRBJ2-2; the D gene could be TRBD1 or TRBD2 (5 bases each). Germline CDR1 SGDLS, CDR2 YYNGEE. The CDR3 totals 15 residues. V lost 3 bases and J lost 3, with 12 bases in between.

This clonotype came up many times. The chain has TRBV12-3 or TRBV12-4 and TRBJ2-7, with D maybe TRBD2 (5 bases). This CDR3 has 14 amino acids. Trimming took off 3 bases at V and 3 bases at J, with 12 bases between the two ends. The CDR3 is CASSFGSTYYEQYF. Here the CDR3 DNA reads TGTGCCAGCAGTTTTGGGAGTACCTACTACGAGCAGTACTTC.

This clonotype was counted at least ten times. This sequence joins TRBV29-1 and TRBJ2-4, with D perhaps matching TRBD1 (6 bases). Germline CDR1 reads SQVTM; CDR2 reads ANQGSEA. Trimming removed 5 bases from V and 0 bases from J, with 14 bases in between. This CDR3 has 15 residues. CDR3 residues: CSVMTGDLAKNIQYF. In nucleotides, the CDR3 is TGCAGCGTTATGACAGGCGATCTAGCCAAAAACATTCAGTACTTC.

This clonotype was counted ten times or more. The rearrangement links TRBV28 to TRBJ2-7; D could derive from TRBD1 or TRBD2 (5 bases each). CDR3 length equals 13 residues. CDR1 MDHEN and CDR2 SYDVKM come from the germline V gene. The V end lost 6 bases, the J end lost 5 bases, and 14 bases lay between the germline ends. CDR3 residues: CASRPRDEDEQYF. As DNA, the CDR3 is TGTGCCAGCAGACCCCGGGACGAGGACGAGCAGTACTTC.

J is TRBJ2-3 and V is TRBV11-2, with 7 bases that match TRBD2. The trim removed 5 bases at V and 3 bases at J, leaving 8 bases unmatched. Germline V gene data show CDR1 as SGHAT and CDR2 as FQNNGV. This CDR3 region has 15 residues. CDR3 DNA: TGTGCCAGCAGCGCAAGCGGGGAATGGACAGATACGCAGTATTTT. It codes for CASSASGEWTDTQYF.

About this clonotype itself: Being one base from a much bigger clone, this may be a read error. V usage is TRBV12-3 or TRBV12-4 and J usage is TRBJ1-5, with D possibly TRBD1 on 5 matching bases. The length of the CDR3 is 14 residues. The V gene lost 2 bases and the J gene lost 7 bases, with 12 bases spanning the gap. CDR3 protein: CASSLPWGGQPQHF. The DNA of the CDR3 is TGTGCCAGCAGTTTACCATGGGGCGGACAGCCCCAGCATTTT.

The CDR3 DNA reads TGCGCCAGCAGTCAATTGCCAGTCGTCTTTAACTATGGCTACACCTTC. It is translated as CASSQLPVVFNYGYTF. V usage is TRBV23-1 and J usage is TRBJ1-2; D unclear. TRBV23-1 is recorded as an ORF, its role being uncertain. Between the trimmed V and J ends, which lost 1 base and 1 base, there was a span of 13 bases. This CDR3 contains 16 residues.

This clonotype showed up many times. The chain carries TRBV20-1 and TRBJ2-4; the match to TRBD1 covers 9 bases. V trimming: 6 bases; J trimming: 0 bases; junction bases outside the gene matches: 3. The CDR3 has 14 amino acids. Germline-derived CDR1 and CDR2 are DFQATT and SNEGSKA (reference sequence). The CDR3: CSAPTGGAKNIQYF. In DNA, the CDR3 is TGCAGTGCCCCGACAGGGGGAGCCAAAAACATTCAGTACTTC.

This clonotype has at least ten counts. The V call is TRBV20-1, the J call TRBJ2-2, with TRBD2 as a possible D gene (5 bases). V lost 3 bases and J 1 base, leaving 12 bases between the germline ends. In germline, CDR1 is DFQATT, CDR2 SNEGSKA (reference sequence). The CDR3 consists of 15 residues. Here the CDR3 reads CSARRAGRNTGELFF. CDR3 in DNA: TGCAGTGCTAGGCGGGCAGGAAGGAACACCGGGGAGCTGTTTTTT.

There are many counts of this clonotype. The chain uses TRBV19 and TRBJ2-2; a possible D gene is TRBD2 (5 bases). Germline V gene data show CDR1 as LNHDA and CDR2 as SQIVND (reference sequence). This CDR3 spans 14 amino acids. The ends were cut back, 2 bases at V and 8 bases at J, with 12 bases in the middle. The CDR3 sequence: CASSILGSSGELFF. The CDR3 nucleotides read TGTGCCAGTAGTATACTAGGGAGTTCTGGGGAGCTGTTTTTT. Variable domain in full (rest from reference TRBV19 and TRBJ2-2): DGGITQSPKYLFRKEGQNVTLSCEQNLNHDAMYWYRQDPGQGLRLIYYSQIVNDFQKGDIAEGYSVSREKKESFPLTVTSAQKNPTAFYLCASSILGSSGELFFGEGSRLTVL.

This clonotype was counted a single time. The chain is built from TRBV20-1 and TRBJ2-5, with D possibly being TRBD1 or TRBD2 (5 bases each). The germline gives CDR1 DFQATT, CDR2 SNEGSKA (reference sequence). The V and J ends lost 3 bases and 5 bases respectively, with 16 bases between them. This CDR3 spans 14 amino acids. The CDR3 DNA is TGCAGTGCTAGGACGCCCCCCAGGGAGGAGACCCAGTACTTC. Protein sequence: CSARTPPREETQYF.

The table lists this clonotype with many counts. The CDR3 DNA sequence: TGTGCCAGCAGACAACGTACAGGGGACGGTATTCAGTACTTC. Amino acids: CASRQRTGDGIQYF. V usage is TRBV12-3 or TRBV12-4 and J usage is TRBJ2-4; 7 bases line up with TRBD1. The junction had 12 bases not matched to a gene; V was cut back by 6 bases and J by 10 bases. CDR3 size: 14 residues.

This clonotype has ten or more counts. This chain uses TRBV7-8 with TRBJ1-6; D unclear. Germline loops: CDR1 SGHVS, CDR2 FQNEAQ. Trimming removed 1 base at V and 5 bases at J, with 12 bases between. The CDR3 sequence is 16 residues long. CDR3 in amino acids: CASSLDASGNNSPLHF. In DNA form, the CDR3 reads TGTGCCAGCAGCTTAGATGCCAGCGGGAATAATTCACCCCTCCACTTT.

This clonotype has a count of ten or more. In DNA form, the CDR3 reads TGTGCCAGCTCACCACCTTTAGCGGGCAGCTACAATGAGCAGTTCTTC. This sequence encodes CASSPPLAGSYNEQFF. This chain joins TRBV18 and TRBJ2-1; the match to TRBD2 covers 7 bases. The CDR3 length is 16 residues. V gave up 0 bases and J gave up 3 bases; unmatched junction bases: 5. Germline V CDR1 and CDR2: KGHSH, LQKENI.

In its sample, this clonotype was seen many times. The chain couples TRBV25-1 to TRBJ2-3, with D possibly being TRBD1 (6 bases). Germline V gene sequence: CDR1 MGHDK, CDR2 SYGVNS. V shed 8 bases and J shed 2 bases, with 17 bases lying between them. The CDR3 has 15 amino acids. CDR3 nucleotides: TGTGCCAGCCCCTTATGGACAGAGTACACAGATACGCAGTATTTT. Translated: CASPLWTEYTDTQYF.

This clonotype was detected many times. The V and J genes are TRBV30 and TRBJ1-4; D gene unclear. Per the germline V gene, CDR1 is GTSNPN and CDR2 is SVGIG (reference sequence). The ends were cut back, 0 bases at V and 1 base at J, with 9 bases in the middle. This CDR3 has 15 residues. The CDR3, as DNA: TGTGCCTGGAGTGTCGCCGGGTTAACTAATGAAAAACTGTTTTTT. Its translation is CAWSVAGLTNEKLFF.

This clonotype was counted a few times. The chain couples TRBV10-1 to TRBJ2-7; D remains ambiguous. This CDR3 spans 14 amino acids. Trimming left V 5 bases short and J 10 bases short, with 21 bases between. CDR1 is WNHNN, CDR2 SYGVQD, per germline (reference sequence). The CDR3, as DNA: TGCGCCAGCAGTTACTGGGTGAGCTCCTATGAACAGTACTTC. Amino acids: CASSYWVSSYEQYF.

V usage is TRBV19 and J usage is TRBJ1-2, with 9 bases aligning to TRBD1. Germline loops: CDR1 LNHDA, CDR2 SQIVND (reference sequence). CDR3 size: 18 residues. Trimming cost V 3 bases and J 3 bases; bases outside gene matches: 14. CDR3 nucleotide sequence: TGTGCCAGTAGTATCTTTGGGACAGGGAGCGCCGTCCACTATGGCTACACCTTC. Its protein product is CASSIFGTGSAVHYGYTF.

V usage is TRBV5-1 and J usage is TRBJ2-5, with TRBD1 identical over 7 bases. This CDR3 has 15 residues. From germline, CDR1 is SGHRS and CDR2 YFSETQ. Trimming removed 3 bases from V and 3 bases from J; junction bases left unmatched: 8. The CDR3: CASSSAPGGEETQYF. CDR3 sequence (DNA): TGCGCCAGCAGCTCGGCTCCAGGGGGAGAAGAGACCCAGTACTTC.